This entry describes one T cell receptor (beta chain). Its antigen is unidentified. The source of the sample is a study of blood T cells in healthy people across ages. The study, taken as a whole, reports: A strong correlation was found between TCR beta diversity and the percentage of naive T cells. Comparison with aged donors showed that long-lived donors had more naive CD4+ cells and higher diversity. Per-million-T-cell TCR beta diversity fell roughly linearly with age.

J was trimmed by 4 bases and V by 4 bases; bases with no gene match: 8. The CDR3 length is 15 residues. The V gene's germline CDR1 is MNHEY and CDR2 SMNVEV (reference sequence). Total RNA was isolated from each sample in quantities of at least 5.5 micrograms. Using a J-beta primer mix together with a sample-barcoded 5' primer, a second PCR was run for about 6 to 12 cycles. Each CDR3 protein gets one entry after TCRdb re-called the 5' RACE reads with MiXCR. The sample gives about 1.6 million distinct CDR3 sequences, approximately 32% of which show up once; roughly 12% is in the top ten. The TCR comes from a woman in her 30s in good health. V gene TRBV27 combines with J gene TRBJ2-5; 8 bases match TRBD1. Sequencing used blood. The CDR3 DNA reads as TGTGCCAGCAGTTCCTCGGACAGGGTGGCAGAGACCCAGTACTTC. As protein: CASSSSDRVAETQYF.